A selection of T cell receptor beta chains follows, all from one sample in a study of CD8 T cells in Susac syndrome. One entry per CDR3 protein, called by TCRdb with MiXCR from the immunoSEQ multiplex PCR reads. The table includes approximately 180,000 distinct CDR3 sequences, roughly nine tenths detected once. Sequenced sample: CD4+ T cells from PBMCs. Receptors originate from a human donor with Susac syndrome. CDR3s include the opening cysteine and the closing phenylalanine or tryptophan. The D gene is left open where the match is weak. Some rows have no size entry. The others give once, few or many, or a class for an expanded clone.

d_gene: TRBD1; abundance: -; v_gene: TRBV7-9; CDR3aa: CASSTGGTNYGYTF
d_gene: TRBD2; abundance: once; v_gene: TRBV29-1; CDR3aa: CSVDKAGGTDTQYF
d_gene: -; abundance: -; v_gene: TRBV7-3; CDR3aa: CASSTSGANVLTF
d_gene: TRBD1; abundance: -; v_gene: TRBV27; CDR3aa: CASSSDGTGERKLSGANVLTF
d_gene: -; abundance: -; v_gene: TRBV10-3; CDR3aa: CAISGAREQFF
d_gene: -; abundance: -; v_gene: TRBV7-2; CDR3aa: CASSLGTGPQETQYF
d_gene: TRBD2; abundance: few; v_gene: TRBV5-1; CDR3aa: CASSLAGDQETQYF
d_gene: -; abundance: once; v_gene: TRBV29-1; CDR3aa: CSVESQGTGELFF
d_gene: TRBD1; abundance: -; v_gene: TRBV20-1; CDR3aa: CSASRGLGTEAFF
d_gene: -; abundance: few; v_gene: TRBV5-8; CDR3aa: CASSAPPSEQYF
d_gene: TRBD1; abundance: -; v_gene: TRBV10-3; CDR3aa: CAISESGGGQGTQPQHF
d_gene: -; abundance: -; v_gene: TRBV6-1; CDR3aa: CASSRGTGTTQYF
d_gene: -; abundance: -; v_gene: TRBV20-1; CDR3aa: CSARGVLGDSSYEQYF
d_gene: TRBD1; abundance: -; v_gene: TRBV12-3/TRBV12-4; CDR3aa: CASSLGQGASNTGELFF
d_gene: -; abundance: -; v_gene: TRBV29-1; CDR3aa: CSVEVVGQETQYF
d_gene: TRBD1; abundance: -; v_gene: TRBV13; CDR3aa: CASSYRQGQETQYF
d_gene: -; abundance: -; v_gene: TRBV28; CDR3aa: CASSSYLQGRAKNIQYF
d_gene: TRBD1; abundance: once; v_gene: TRBV9; CDR3aa: CASSVAVGQAYNEQFF
d_gene: -; abundance: -; v_gene: TRBV7-3; CDR3aa: CASSLDRSEAFF
d_gene: TRBD1; abundance: -; v_gene: TRBV4-1; CDR3aa: CASSRGRQGPYEQYF
d_gene: TRBD2; abundance: -; v_gene: TRBV3-1; CDR3aa: CASTGSGGPVNIQYF
d_gene: -; abundance: -; v_gene: TRBV2; CDR3aa: CASSAGLSWNQPQHF
d_gene: TRBD2; abundance: -; v_gene: TRBV3-1; CDR3aa: CASSHWSGGSTYEQYF
d_gene: -; abundance: -; v_gene: TRBV5-4; CDR3aa: CASSADSQPYGYTF
d_gene: -; abundance: -; v_gene: TRBV20-1; CDR3aa: CSASGADANYGYTF
d_gene: TRBD2; abundance: -; v_gene: TRBV27; CDR3aa: CASSQDRTISGRSYEQYF
d_gene: -; abundance: -; v_gene: TRBV7-3; CDR3aa: CASSARGRWNTGELFF
d_gene: TRBD2; abundance: -; v_gene: TRBV20-1; CDR3aa: CSASSGSVDEQFF
d_gene: -; abundance: -; v_gene: TRBV2; CDR3aa: CASLFVGNPEAFF
d_gene: TRBD1; abundance: -; v_gene: TRBV16; CDR3aa: CASSRRQGAANEQFF
d_gene: TRBD1; abundance: -; v_gene: TRBV24-1; CDR3aa: CATSDPPTGTGLSEQYF